In its sample, the clone carrying this T cell receptor (beta chain) was seen once. Its antigen is not known. The sample is drawn from a study of T cell responses to AZD1222 COVID-19 vaccine. General study findings and limits: Only a handful of AZD1222 recipients, about six in all, had baseline seropositivity. Most donors were white British and more were female, and clonal diversity was possibly underestimated.

The protocol was immunoSEQ multiplex PCR, while the TCRdb copy is restricted to in-frame clones and leaves out a portion. The sample consists of 130,000 to 150,000 clones, under 95% of them appearing once. V lost 0 bases, J lost 5 bases, and 8 bases lay in between. Germline CDR1 SGHRS, CDR2 YFSETQ. There are 14 residues in the CDR3. J is TRBJ1-4 and V is TRBV5-1; TRBD1 is a possible D gene (5 bases). The sample in question was peripheral blood, obtained on day 0 of AZD1222 vaccination. The clonotype originates from an adult in good health. The CDR3 sequence is CASSLDRLNEKLFF. In DNA form, the CDR3 reads TGCGCCAGCAGCTTGGACAGGCTGAATGAAAAACTGTTTTTT.